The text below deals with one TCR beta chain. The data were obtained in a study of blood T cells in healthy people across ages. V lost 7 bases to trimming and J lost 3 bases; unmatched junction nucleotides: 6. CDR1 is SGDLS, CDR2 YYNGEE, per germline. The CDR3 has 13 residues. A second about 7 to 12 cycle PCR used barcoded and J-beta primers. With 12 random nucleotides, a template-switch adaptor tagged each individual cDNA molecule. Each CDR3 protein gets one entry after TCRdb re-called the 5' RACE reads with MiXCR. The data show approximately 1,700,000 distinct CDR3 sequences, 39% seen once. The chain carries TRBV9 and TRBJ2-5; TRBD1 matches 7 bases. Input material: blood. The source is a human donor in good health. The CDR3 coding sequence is TGTGCCAGCGCACCGGGGACAGAAGAGACCCAGTACTTC. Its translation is CASAPGTEETQYF.